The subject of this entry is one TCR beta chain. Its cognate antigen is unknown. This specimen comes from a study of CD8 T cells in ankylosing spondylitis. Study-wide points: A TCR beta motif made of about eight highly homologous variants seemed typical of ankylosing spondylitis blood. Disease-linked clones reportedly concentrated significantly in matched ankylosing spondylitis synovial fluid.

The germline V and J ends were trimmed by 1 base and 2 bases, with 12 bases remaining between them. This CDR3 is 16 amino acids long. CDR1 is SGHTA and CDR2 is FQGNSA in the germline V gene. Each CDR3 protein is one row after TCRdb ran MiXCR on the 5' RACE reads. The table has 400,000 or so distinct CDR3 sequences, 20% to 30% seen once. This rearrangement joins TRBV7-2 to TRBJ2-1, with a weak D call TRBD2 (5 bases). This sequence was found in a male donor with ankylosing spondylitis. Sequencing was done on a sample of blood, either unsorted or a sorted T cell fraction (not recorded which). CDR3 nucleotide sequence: TGTGCCAGCAGCTTAGGGGAGAGAGCCACCTACAATGAGCAGTTCTTC. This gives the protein CASSLGERATYNEQFF.